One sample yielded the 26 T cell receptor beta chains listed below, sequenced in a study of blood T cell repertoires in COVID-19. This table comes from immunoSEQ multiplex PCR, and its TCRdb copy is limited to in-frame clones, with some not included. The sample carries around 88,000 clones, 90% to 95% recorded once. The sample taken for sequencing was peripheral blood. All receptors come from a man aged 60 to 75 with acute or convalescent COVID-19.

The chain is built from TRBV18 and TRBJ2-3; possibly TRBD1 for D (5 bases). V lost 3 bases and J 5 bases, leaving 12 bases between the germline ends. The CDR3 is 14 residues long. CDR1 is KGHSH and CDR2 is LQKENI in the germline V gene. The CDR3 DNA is TGTGCCAGCTCACCCGACAGTGCGGAAGATACGCAGTATTTT. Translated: CASSPDSAEDTQYF.

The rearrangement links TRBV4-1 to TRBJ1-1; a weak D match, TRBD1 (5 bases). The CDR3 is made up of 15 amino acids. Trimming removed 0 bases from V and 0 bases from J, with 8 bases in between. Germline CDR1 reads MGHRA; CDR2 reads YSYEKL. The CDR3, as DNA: TGCGCCAGCAGCCAAGAAGGGGAACTGAACACTGAAGCTTTCTTT. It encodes CASSQEGELNTEAFF.

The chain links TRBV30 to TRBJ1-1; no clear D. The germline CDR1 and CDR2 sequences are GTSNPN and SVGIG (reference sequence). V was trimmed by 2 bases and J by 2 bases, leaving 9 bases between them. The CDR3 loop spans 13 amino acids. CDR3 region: CAWSYSINTEAFF. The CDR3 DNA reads TGTGCCTGGAGTTATAGCATCAACACTGAAGCTTTCTTT. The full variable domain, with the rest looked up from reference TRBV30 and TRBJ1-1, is SQTIHQWPATLVQPVGSPLSLECTVEGTSNPNLYWYRQAAGRGLQLLFYSVGIGQISSEVPQNLSASRPQDRQFILSSKKLLLSDSGFYLCAWSYSINTEAFFGQGTRLTVV.

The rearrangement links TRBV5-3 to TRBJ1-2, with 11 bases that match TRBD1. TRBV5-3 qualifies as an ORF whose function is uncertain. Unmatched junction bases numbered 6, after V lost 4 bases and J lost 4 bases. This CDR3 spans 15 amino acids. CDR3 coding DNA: TGTGCCAGAAGCGCCGGACAGGGGGCAGGCTATGGCTACACCTTC. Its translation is CARSAGQGAGYGYTF.

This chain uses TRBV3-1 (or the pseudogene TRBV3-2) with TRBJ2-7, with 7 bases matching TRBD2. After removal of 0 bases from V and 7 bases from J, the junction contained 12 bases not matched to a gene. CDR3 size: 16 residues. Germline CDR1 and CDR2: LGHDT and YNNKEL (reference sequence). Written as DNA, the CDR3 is TGTGCCAGCAGCCAAGAGTGGCAGGGAGGGAATAGAGAGCAGTACTTC. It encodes CASSQEWQGGNREQYF.

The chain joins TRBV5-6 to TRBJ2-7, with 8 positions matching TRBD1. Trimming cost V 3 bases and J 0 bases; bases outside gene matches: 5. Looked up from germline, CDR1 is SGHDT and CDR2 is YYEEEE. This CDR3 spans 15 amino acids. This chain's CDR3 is CASSSGTGDSYEQYF. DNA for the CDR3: TGTGCCAGCAGCTCGGGGACAGGAGACTCCTACGAGCAGTACTTC.

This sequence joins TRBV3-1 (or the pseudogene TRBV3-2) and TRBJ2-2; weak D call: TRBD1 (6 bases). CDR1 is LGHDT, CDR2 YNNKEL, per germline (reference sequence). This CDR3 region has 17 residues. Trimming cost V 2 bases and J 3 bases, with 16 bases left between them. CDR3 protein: CASSQPRTDTHTGELFF. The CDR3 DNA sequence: TGTGCCAGCAGCCAACCCCGGACAGATACTCACACCGGGGAGCTGTTTTTT.

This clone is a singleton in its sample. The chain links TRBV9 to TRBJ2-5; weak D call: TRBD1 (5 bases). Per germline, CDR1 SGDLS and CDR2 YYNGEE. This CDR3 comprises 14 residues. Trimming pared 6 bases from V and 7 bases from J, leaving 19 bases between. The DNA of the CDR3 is TGTGCCAGCATCCGCAGGGTCCCAGTGCGGACCCAGTACTTC. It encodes CASIRRVPVRTQYF.

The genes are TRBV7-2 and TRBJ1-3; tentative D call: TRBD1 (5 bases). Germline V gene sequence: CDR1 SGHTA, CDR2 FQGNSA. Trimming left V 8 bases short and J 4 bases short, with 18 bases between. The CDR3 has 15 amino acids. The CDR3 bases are TGTGCCAGCGGCACAAGCCCAGGGAGGGGAAACACCATATATTTT. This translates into CASGTSPGRGNTIYF.

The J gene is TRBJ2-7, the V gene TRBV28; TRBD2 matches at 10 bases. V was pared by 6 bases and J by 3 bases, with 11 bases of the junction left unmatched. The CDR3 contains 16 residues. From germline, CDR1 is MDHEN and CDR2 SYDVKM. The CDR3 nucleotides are TGTGCCAGCAGCCCGGGGAAGCGGGAGGGCCTCTACGAGCAGTACTTC. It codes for CASSPGKREGLYEQYF.

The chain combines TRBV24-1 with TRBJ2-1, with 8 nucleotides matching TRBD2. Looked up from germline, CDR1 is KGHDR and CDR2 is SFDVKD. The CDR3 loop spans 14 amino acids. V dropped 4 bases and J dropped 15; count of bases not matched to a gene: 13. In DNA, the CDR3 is TGTGCCACCAGTGACCCCGCCTTACCGGGAGGGGTGTTCTTC. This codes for CATSDPALPGGVFF.

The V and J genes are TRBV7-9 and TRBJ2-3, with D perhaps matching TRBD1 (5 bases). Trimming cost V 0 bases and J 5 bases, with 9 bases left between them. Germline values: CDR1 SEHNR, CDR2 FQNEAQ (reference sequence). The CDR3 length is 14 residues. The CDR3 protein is CASSLAGVRDTQYF. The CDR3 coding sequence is TGTGCCAGCAGCTTAGCAGGGGTCAGAGATACGCAGTATTTT.

CDR3 DNA sequence: TGTGCCAGTAGTATCCGGACATCTGTTAACTATGGCTACACCTTC. It yields the protein CASSIRTSVNYGYTF. The gene calls are TRBV19 and TRBJ1-2; a weak D match, TRBD1 (5 bases). This CDR3 comprises 15 residues. CDR1 and CDR2 from the germline V gene are LNHDA and SQIVND (reference sequence). Trimming pared 3 bases from V and 1 base from J, leaving 12 bases between.

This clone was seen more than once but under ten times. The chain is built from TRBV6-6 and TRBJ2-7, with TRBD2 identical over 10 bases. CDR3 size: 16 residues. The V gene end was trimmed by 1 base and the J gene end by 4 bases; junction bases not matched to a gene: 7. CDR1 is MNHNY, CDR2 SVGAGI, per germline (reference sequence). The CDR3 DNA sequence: TGTGCCAGCAGTTACTTTACTAGCGGGACCCCTTACGAGCAGTACTTC. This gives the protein CASSYFTSGTPYEQYF.

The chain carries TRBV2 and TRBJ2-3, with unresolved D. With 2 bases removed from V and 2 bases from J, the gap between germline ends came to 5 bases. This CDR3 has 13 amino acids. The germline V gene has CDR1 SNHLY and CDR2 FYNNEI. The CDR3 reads CASSEPFTDTQYF. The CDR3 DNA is TGTGCCAGCAGTGAACCCTTCACAGATACGCAGTATTTT. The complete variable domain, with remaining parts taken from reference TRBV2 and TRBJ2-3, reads EPEVTQTPSHQVTQMGQEVILRCVPISNHLYFYWYRQILGQKVEFLVSFYNNEISEKSEIFDDQFSVERPDGSNFTLKIRSTKLEDSAMYFCASSEPFTDTQYFGPGTRLTVL.

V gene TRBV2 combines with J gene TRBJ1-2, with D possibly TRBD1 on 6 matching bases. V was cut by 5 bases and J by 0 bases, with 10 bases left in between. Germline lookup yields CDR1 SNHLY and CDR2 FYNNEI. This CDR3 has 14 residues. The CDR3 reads CASSTGQANYGYTF. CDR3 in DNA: TGTGCCAGCAGTACGGGACAAGCTAACTATGGCTACACCTTC.

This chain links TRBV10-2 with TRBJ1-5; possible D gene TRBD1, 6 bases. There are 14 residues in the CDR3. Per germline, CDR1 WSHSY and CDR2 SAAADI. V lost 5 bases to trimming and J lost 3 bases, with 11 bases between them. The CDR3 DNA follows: TGCGCCAGCAGTACCGGGACATACAATCAGCCCCAGCATTTT. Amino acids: CASSTGTYNQPQHF.

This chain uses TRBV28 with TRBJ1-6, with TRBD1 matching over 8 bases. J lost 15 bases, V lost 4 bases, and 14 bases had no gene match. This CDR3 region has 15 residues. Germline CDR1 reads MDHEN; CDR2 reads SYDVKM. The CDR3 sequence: CASSYKTDRGSLLHF. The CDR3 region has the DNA TGTGCCAGCAGTTACAAAACTGACAGGGGATCCCTCCTCCACTTT.

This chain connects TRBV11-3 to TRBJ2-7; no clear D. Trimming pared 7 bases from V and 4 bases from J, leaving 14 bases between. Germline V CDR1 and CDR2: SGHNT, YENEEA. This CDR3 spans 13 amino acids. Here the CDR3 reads CASNAEAEYEQYF. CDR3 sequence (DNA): TGTGCCAGCAACGCCGAGGCGGAATACGAGCAGTACTTC.

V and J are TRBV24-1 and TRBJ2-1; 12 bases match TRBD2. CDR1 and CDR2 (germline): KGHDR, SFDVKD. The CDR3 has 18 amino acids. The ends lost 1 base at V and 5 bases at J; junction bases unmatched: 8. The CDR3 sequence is CATSDFRASGRADNEQFF. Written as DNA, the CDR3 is TGTGCCACCAGTGATTTTCGGGCTAGCGGGAGGGCCGACAATGAGCAGTTCTTC.

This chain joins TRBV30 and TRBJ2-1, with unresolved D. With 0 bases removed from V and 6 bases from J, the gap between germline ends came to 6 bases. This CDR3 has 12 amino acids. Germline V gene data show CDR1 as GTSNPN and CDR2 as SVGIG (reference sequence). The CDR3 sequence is CAWSVIGNEQFF. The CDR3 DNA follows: TGTGCCTGGAGTGTAATCGGCAATGAGCAGTTCTTC.

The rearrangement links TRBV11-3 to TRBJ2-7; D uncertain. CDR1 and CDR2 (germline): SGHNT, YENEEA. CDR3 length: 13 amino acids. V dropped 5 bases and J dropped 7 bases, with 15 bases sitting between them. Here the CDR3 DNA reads TGTGCCAGCAGCCCTAGTCCCTCCGGGGAGCAGTACTTC. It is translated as CASSPSPSGEQYF.

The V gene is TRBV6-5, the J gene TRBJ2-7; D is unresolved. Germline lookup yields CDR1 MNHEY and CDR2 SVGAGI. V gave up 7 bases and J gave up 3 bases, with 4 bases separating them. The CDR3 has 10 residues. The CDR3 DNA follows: TGTGCCAGCATTAGCTACGAGCAGTACTTC. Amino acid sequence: CASISYEQYF.

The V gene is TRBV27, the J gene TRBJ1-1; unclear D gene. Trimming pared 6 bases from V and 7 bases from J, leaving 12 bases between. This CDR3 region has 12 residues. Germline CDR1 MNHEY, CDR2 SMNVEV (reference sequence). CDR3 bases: TGTGCCAGCAGGGGAGGGCACAGTGAAGCTTTCTTT. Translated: CASRGGHSEAFF.

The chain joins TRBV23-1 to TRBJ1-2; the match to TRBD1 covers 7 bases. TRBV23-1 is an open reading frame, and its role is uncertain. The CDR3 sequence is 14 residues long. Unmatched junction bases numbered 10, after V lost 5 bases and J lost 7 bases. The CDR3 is CASSEGQDWCGYTF. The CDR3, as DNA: TGCGCCAGCAGTGAAGGACAGGATTGGTGTGGCTACACCTTC.

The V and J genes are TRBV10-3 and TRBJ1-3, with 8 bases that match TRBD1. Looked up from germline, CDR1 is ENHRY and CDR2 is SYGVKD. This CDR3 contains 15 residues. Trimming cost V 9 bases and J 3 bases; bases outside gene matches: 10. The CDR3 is CAISTGTGLGNTIYF. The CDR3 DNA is TGTGCCATTTCAACCGGGACAGGACTTGGAAACACCATATATTTT.